Given below is one TCR beta chain in context. Deletions cut 0 bases from V and 0 bases from J, with 9 bases between. Germline V CDR1 and CDR2: SGHRS, YFSETQ. The CDR3 has 15 amino acids. The data belong to a study of shared clonotypes between healthy human individuals. Some clones are missing from TCRdb's copy, which holds only in-frame ones; the method was immunoSEQ multiplex PCR. The table has around 2,000,000 clones, 90% to 95% seen once; the top ten hold 0.13%. Sequencing was carried out using naive CD4+ T cells sorted from blood. Subset indicated: CD45RA+ positively selected. The chain is built from TRBV5-1 and TRBJ1-1, with a tentative D call TRBD1 (5 bases). The sequence derives from a man between 18 and 35 years old in good health. The CDR3 region has the DNA TGCGCCAGCAGCTTGGCCCTGGGGGTGAACACTGAAGCTTTCTTT. It is translated as CASSLALGVNTEAFF.